The present TCR beta chain was sequenced within a study of CD8+CD57+ T cells in acquired aplastic anemia (dated by TCRdb to the late 2010s). Broadly, across the study: Extracted DNA from sorted CD4+ and CD8+ cells averaged around 3.4 ug, ranging from 0.2 to 27.4 ug. Healthy donor samples averaged approximately 10 million reads for CD4+ and around 12 million for CD8+ cells. Overall results and qualifications from the work: Patients and healthy controls showed no significant difference in CD8+ Simpson's diversity (P=0.060). Around 30 CD8+ CDR3 sequences were shared between patients and controls but appeared highly expressed in patients and within their immunodominant clones.

This clonotype was found many times. What antigen it recognizes has not been identified. Base qualities are not recorded, but no much larger clone differs from it by a single base. The study deep-sequenced TCR repertoires of sorted CD4+ and CD8+ blood T cells from severe aplastic anemia patients and healthy subjects. Ficoll-Paque density gradient centrifugation was used to isolate peripheral blood mononuclear cells. Before DNA extraction, CD4+ and CD8+ T cells were sorted by FACS or by magnetic beads. The CDR1 and CDR2 encoded by the germline V gene are LGHNA and YNFKEQ. V is pared back by 2 bases and J by 6 bases, with 7 bases lying between the germline termini. There are 13 amino acids in the CDR3, from cysteine to phenylalanine inclusive. Just the 39-base CDR3 DNA is kept, in frame starting at base 1. Profiling of TCR beta VDJ combinations and CDR3 sequences used genomic DNA as the template. TCR repertoire sequencing was run on an Illumina HiSeq 2000. In the source study's methods: TRBV/TRBJ rearrangement plots, CDR3 size and DJ length profiles, and Simpson's diversity index were used to assess repertoires. The most abundant DNA sequence in the deep sequencing data was defined as the immunodominant clone. CDR3 amino acid sequences were screened for sharing across subjects and were compared with published repertoires and the VDJdb database. TCRdb reworked the public reads: Q25 trimming with fastp, MiXCR clone assembly, productive beta chains retained. Every distinct CDR3 protein forms one entry, paired with its most common genes and DNA. TCRdb, not the authors, supplied the V and J calls. This sample gives about 190,000 distinct CDR3 sequences in total; less than 70% of them show up just once. The ten largest account for 16% of the sample.

This TCR came from a human donor in good health, serving as a control. This chain is built from TRBV4-2 and TRBJ2-2; there is no confident call for the D gene. The sequenced sample consisted of sorted CD4+, CD8+, or CD8+CD57+ T cells (not recorded which) from PBMCs. The DNA reads as follows: TGTGCCAGCAGCCAACGTAACCCCGGGGAGCTGTTTTTT. It encodes CASSQRNPGELFF.